This is a list of T cell receptor beta chains from one sample in a study of Graves' ophthalmopathy and Graves' hyperthyroidism. TCRdb re-called the multiplex PCR reads through MiXCR, storing one row per CDR3 protein. The profile shows 210,000 or so distinct CDR3 sequences, over 25% of them singletons. The sequenced sample was peripheral blood. The receptor source for this set is a man aged 45 to 65 with Graves' ophthalmopathy. The CDR3 runs from the conserved cysteine through the conserved F or W. A D gene is named only where the DNA matches it firmly. Size is stated as once, few, many, or a class for an expanded clone.

size: many
V: TRBV6-5
D: TRBD1
J: TRBJ1-5
CDR3: CASSTGQDQPQHF
DNA: TGTGCCAGCAGTACAGGACAGGATCAGCCCCAGCATTTT

size: many
V: TRBV28
D: -
J: TRBJ1-5
CDR3: CASSSPPYSNQPQHF
DNA: TGTGCCAGCAGTTCCCCCCCCTATAGCAATCAGCCCCAGCATTTT

size: many
V: TRBV20-1
D: TRBD2
J: TRBJ2-7
CDR3: CSARLAGCEQYF
DNA: TGCAGTGCTAGGCTAGCGGGGTGCGAGCAGTACTTC

size: many
V: TRBV25-1
D: -
J: TRBJ2-2
CDR3: CASSEYGAMFSGELFF
DNA: TGTGCCAGCAGTGAATACGGTGCGATGTTCTCCGGGGAGCTGTTTTTT

size: many
V: TRBV27
D: -
J: TRBJ2-7
CDR3: CATGVDGAYEQYF
DNA: TGTGCCACCGGGGTGGATGGGGCCTACGAGCAGTACTTC

size: few
V: TRBV12-3/TRBV12-4
D: -
J: TRBJ1-1
CDR3: CASRNRDHTEAFF
DNA: TGTGCCAGCAGGAACAGGGATCACACTGAAGCTTTCTTT

size: many
V: TRBV29-1
D: -
J: TRBJ2-7
CDR3: CSVLDGTYEQYF
DNA: TGCAGCGTCCTTGACGGAACCTACGAGCAGTACTTC

size: many
V: TRBV7-3
D: -
J: TRBJ2-6
CDR3: CASSARVGRPSPGGANVLTF
DNA: TGTGCCAGCAGCGCCCGCGTTGGACGGCCGAGTCCAGGTGGGGCCAACGTCCTGACTTTC

size: many
V: TRBV29-1
D: -
J: TRBJ2-2
CDR3: CSATGYEELFF
DNA: TGCAGCGCGACAGGATACGAGGAGCTGTTTTTT

size: many
V: TRBV7-9
D: -
J: TRBJ1-5
CDR3: CASSPPGDSNQPQHF
DNA: TGTGCCAGCAGCCCTCCCGGAGATAGCAATCAGCCCCAGCATTTT